The clone carrying this T cell receptor (beta chain) was counted a few times. Its antigen remains unknown. These data come from a study of sequential checkpoint blockade in melanoma. Study background: Each arm's sequence ended with maintenance nivolumab. The study's findings and limits: In arm A, pretreatment tumor clonality was associated with response.

Treatment of the sample: randomized to nivolumab then ipilimumab (arm A) or the reverse (arm B). DNA-damaging chemotherapy had not been given to any patient beforehand. Assay: immunoSEQ multiplex PCR; the TCRdb copy retains only in-frame clones and omits some. The sample holds 3,000 to 4,000 clones; 20% to 25% are singletons and the top ten take around 14%. This clonotype was obtained from a human patient with melanoma. Some clones in this sample may be carry-over from other donors' samples. Source: tumor tissue (inferred from file names), taken from a patient given nivolumab and ipilimumab in sequence.

The CDR3 DNA is TGTGCCAGCAGCCAAGGGCTGGTGAACAATGAGCAGTTCTTC. Protein: CASSQGLVNNEQFF. The gene calls are TRBV14 and TRBJ2-1; D gene uncertain. This CDR3 is built from 14 residues. Trimming left V 1 base short and J 5 bases short, with 9 bases between. Germline CDR1 reads SGHDN; CDR2 reads FVKESK.